Listed here are 27 T cell receptor beta chains from one sample, sequenced in a study of blood T cells in healthy people across ages (dated by TCRdb to between 2014 and 2017). The library was built by means of 5' RACE. The sample was run on an Illumina HiSeq 2500. A second PCR of about 6 to 11 cycles was performed with a sample-barcoded 5' primer and a J-beta primer mix. Through fastp at Q25 and MiXCR, TCRdb rebuilt clones from the public reads, retaining in-frame beta chains. Identical CDR3 protein sequences are pooled into one entry, listed with their most common genes and DNA. The sample has hundreds of thousands of distinct CDR3 sequences on record, 29% of them singletons. Around 16% of the sample lies in the top ten. Sequencing was performed on blood. The receptor set was obtained from a woman of 80 years or more in good health.

This clonotype was found a few times. Since a much larger clone is just one base distant, this may be a read error. The chain links TRBV7-2 to TRBJ2-5; D gene ambiguous. The CDR3 is 12 amino acids. Germline CDR1 reads SGHTA; CDR2 reads FQGNSA. Deletions cut 5 bases from V and 7 bases from J, with 11 bases between. The CDR3 DNA reads as TGTGCCAGCAGCCTATACCGAGCGACCCAGTACTTC. Its translation: CASSLYRATQYF.

The chain recombines TRBV5-1 with TRBJ1-2, with TRBD1 identical over 7 bases. The germline gives CDR1 SGHRS, CDR2 YFSETQ. CDR3 length equals 15 residues. V gave up 3 bases and J gave up 0 bases; unmatched junction bases: 5. CDR3 nucleotides: TGCGCCAGCAGCTCCGGGGACAGCTCTAACTATGGCTACACCTTC. It translates to CASSSGDSSNYGYTF.

This clonotype was counted many times. V usage is TRBV7-4 and J usage is TRBJ2-1; D unresolved. Looked up from germline, CDR1 is SGHVT and CDR2 is SQSDAQ. CDR3 length: 14 amino acids. V lost 1 base and J lost 5, with 9 bases in between. The CDR3 region has the DNA TGTGCCAGCAGCTTAGAAGACAATAACAATGAGCAGTTCTTC. This gives the protein CASSLEDNNNEQFF.

This clonotype was found many times. The genes are TRBV18 and TRBJ2-5; 8 nucleotides agree with TRBD1. The V segment lost 0 bases and the J segment 11 bases; nucleotides outside the gene matches: 11. Germline values: CDR1 KGHSH, CDR2 LQKENI. This CDR3 has 15 amino acids. The CDR3 DNA reads as TGTGCCAGCTCACCACCGGCTCAGGGGGCCAAAGAGCAGTACTTC. This gives the protein CASSPPAQGAKEQYF. The full variable domain, with the rest looked up from reference TRBV18 and TRBJ2-5, is NAGVMQNPRHLVRRRGQEARLRCSPMKGHSHVYWYRQLPEEGLKFMVYLQKENIIDESGMPKERFSAEFPKEGPSILRIQQVVRGDSAAYFCASSPPAQGAKEQYFGPGTRLLVL.

In this sample, this clonotype turned up many times. The J gene is TRBJ1-3, the V gene TRBV7-2; no clear D. Trimming removed 1 base from V and 0 bases from J, with 4 bases in between. CDR3 length: 14 residues. CDR1 and CDR2 from the germline V gene are SGHTA and FQGNSA. CDR3 sequence reads: CASSLGRSGNTIYF. CDR3 DNA sequence: TGTGCCAGCAGCTTAGGCCGCTCTGGAAACACCATATATTTT.

This clonotype was counted ten times or more. V usage is TRBV6-2 or TRBV6-3 and J usage is TRBJ2-1; 8 bases are shared with TRBD2. Germline CDR1 reads MNHEY; CDR2 reads SVGEGT. Trimming removed 7 bases from V and 4 bases from J; junction bases left unmatched: 9. This CDR3 contains 15 residues. In nucleotides, the CDR3 is TGTGCCAGCAACCCGACGGGGGGGCGGTACAATGAGCAGTTCTTC. Translated: CASNPTGGRYNEQFF.

The rearrangement joins TRBV6-6 to TRBJ2-1, with TRBD2 as a possible D gene (6 bases). V lost 6 bases to trimming and J lost 9 bases, with 15 bases between them. CDR1 and CDR2 (germline): MNHNY, SVGAGI (reference sequence). The CDR3 consists of 13 residues. The CDR3 here is CASSSTSSVEQFF. DNA for the CDR3: TGTGCCAGCAGCTCCACTAGCTCGGTTGAGCAGTTCTTC.

The gene calls are TRBV19 and TRBJ2-1; 10 positions match TRBD1. The ends lost 3 bases at V and 8 bases at J; junction bases unmatched: 16. Germline values: CDR1 LNHDA, CDR2 SQIVND (reference sequence). This CDR3 spans 18 amino acids. The CDR3 protein is CASSIPGTGALSIHEQFF. Written as DNA, the CDR3 is TGTGCCAGTAGTATTCCTGGGACAGGGGCTCTCTCAATTCATGAGCAGTTCTTC.

This clonotype was observed many times. As DNA, the CDR3 is TGTGCCAGCAGTTACAAGGTCTACAGTCAAGAGACCCAGTACTTC. This encodes CASSYKVYSQETQYF. The chain combines TRBV6-5 with TRBJ2-5; D remains ambiguous. The CDR3 is 15 residues long. CDR1 and CDR2 (germline): MNHEY, SVGAGI. Trimming stripped 2 bases from V and 2 bases from J, with 12 bases between.

This clonotype appeared a few times. V and J are TRBV6-5 and TRBJ2-1; TRBD2 matches 9 bases. V gave up 5 bases and J gave up 0 bases; unmatched junction bases: 5. Germline assignment: CDR1 MNHEY and CDR2 SVGAGI. The CDR3 covers 16 residues. In DNA form, the CDR3 reads TGTGCCAGCAGTCCGCGGGGGGGGTTCTCCTACAATGAGCAGTTCTTC. This encodes CASSPRGGFSYNEQFF.

This clonotype was seen at least ten times. The rearrangement links TRBV10-2 to TRBJ2-1; D perhaps matches TRBD2 (6 bases). V lost 4 bases and J lost 2, with 12 bases in between. The CDR3 contains 15 residues. Germline CDR1 reads WSHSY; CDR2 reads SAAADI. The CDR3 DNA reads as TGCGCCAGCAGTGTTGGGGGGATCACCTACAATGAGCAGTTCTTC. Its translation: CASSVGGITYNEQFF.

This clonotype was seen more than once but under ten times. V is TRBV5-6 and J is TRBJ2-1; D is unclear. The CDR3 contains 15 residues. Germline V CDR1 and CDR2: SGHDT, YYEEEE. V was cut by 0 bases and J by 9 bases, with 16 bases left in between. CDR3 loop: CASSLAGLVKGEQFF. CDR3 DNA: TGTGCCAGCAGCTTGGCCGGGCTGGTAAAGGGTGAGCAGTTCTTC.

The rearrangement uses TRBV7-4 and TRBJ2-5; D may match TRBD1 or TRBD2 (6 bases each). In germline, CDR1 is SGHVT, CDR2 SQSDAQ. Trimming stripped 4 bases from V and 3 bases from J, with 12 bases between. CDR3 size: 14 residues. The CDR3 DNA reads TGTGCCAGCAGCTATAGGGGGGCCGAAGAGACCCAGTACTTC. Protein: CASSYRGAEETQYF. Full variable domain (missing parts from reference TRBV7-4 and TRBJ2-5): GAGVSQSPRYKVAKRGRDVALRCDSISGHVTLYWYRQTLGQGSEVLTYSQSDAQRDKSGRPSGRFSAERPERSVSTLKIQRTEQGDSAVYLCASSYRGAEETQYFGPGTRLLVL.

The CDR3 is CSAGTGRFNNEQFF. CDR3 sequence (DNA): TGCAGTGCTGGGACAGGGAGGTTTAACAATGAGCAGTTCTTC. V is TRBV20-1 and J is TRBJ2-1; 9 bases align to TRBD1. The germline V gene has CDR1 DFQATT and CDR2 SNEGSKA (reference sequence). Trimming at V came to 5 bases and at J to 5 bases, leaving 7 bases not matched to a gene. The CDR3 extends over 14 amino acids.

The V gene is TRBV7-9, the J gene TRBJ1-2; 7 positions agree with TRBD1. The CDR3 runs 13 residues. Germline V lookup: CDR1 SEHNR, CDR2 FQNEAQ (reference sequence). The J segment lost 8 bases and the V segment lost 0 bases, leaving 3 bases of the junction unmatched. The CDR3 loop is CASSLATGKGYTF. CDR3 DNA sequence: TGTGCCAGCAGCTTAGCGACAGGGAAAGGCTACACCTTC.

A remark on this clonotype: This may arise from a read error, as a much more abundant clone is one base away. Here the CDR3 DNA reads TGTGCCGGCAGTTTTTCAGGTGGGAACACTGAAGCTTTCTTT. As protein: CAGSFSGGNTEAFF. The gene calls are TRBV6-5 and TRBJ1-1; D not resolved. The CDR3 runs to 14 residues. In germline, CDR1 is MNHEY, CDR2 SVGAGI.

J is TRBJ2-3 and V is TRBV6-5; perhaps TRBD2 as D (5 bases). This CDR3 is built from 16 residues. With 2 bases removed from V and 2 bases from J, the gap between germline ends came to 14 bases. In germline, CDR1 is MNHEY, CDR2 SVGAGI. In DNA, the CDR3 is TGTGCCAGCAGTTACCCCGGCGGACTCAACACAGATACGCAGTATTTT. Encoded protein: CASSYPGGLNTDTQYF.

This clonotype was observed at least ten times. J is TRBJ2-5 and V is TRBV12-3 or TRBV12-4; the D gene is possibly TRBD1 (5 bases). V lost 0 bases and J lost 5, with 13 bases in between. This CDR3 region has 15 residues. CDR3 in amino acids: CASSLAAGFGETQYF. The CDR3, as DNA: TGTGCCAGCAGTTTAGCGGCAGGGTTCGGGGAGACCCAGTACTTC.

This clonotype showed up many times. The rearrangement joins TRBV5-5 to TRBJ2-7; TRBD1 matches 7 bases. The ends lost 1 base at V and 6 bases at J; junction bases unmatched: 7. The germline V gene has CDR1 SGHKS and CDR2 YYEKEE (reference sequence). This CDR3 is 14 amino acids long. The CDR3 bases are TGTGCCAGCAGCTTGATTCAGGGGGTAGGCGAGCAGTACTTC. Its protein product is CASSLIQGVGEQYF.

This clonotype occurred many times. V and J are TRBV7-2 and TRBJ1-6; D gene ambiguous. V was cut by 2 bases and J by 14 bases, with 19 bases left in between. The CDR3 spans 15 residues. Germline CDR1 reads SGHTA; CDR2 reads FQGNSA. The CDR3 spells CASSLLLTGYGALHF. CDR3 nucleotides: TGTGCCAGCAGCTTACTCCTAACGGGGTACGGAGCCCTCCACTTT.

The chain recombines TRBV6-5 with TRBJ2-2; D not resolved. CDR3 length: 17 residues. CDR1 is MNHEY and CDR2 is SVGAGI in the germline V gene. Trimming took 0 bases from V and 1 from J, leaving 12 bases between them. CDR3 nucleotides: TGTGCCAGCAGTTACTCGATTATACGGATGAACACCGGGGAGCTGTTTTTT. Translating it yields CASSYSIIRMNTGELFF.

As concerns this clonotype: A much more abundant neighbour one base away suggests this may be a read error. The chain is built from TRBV7-2 and TRBJ2-5; no clear D. Trimming left V 5 bases short and J 7 bases short, with 14 bases between. The germline V gene has CDR1 SGHTA and CDR2 FQGNSA. CDR3 size: 13 residues. CDR3 in DNA: TGTGCCAGCAGCCGCCCGTTCCGCGGGACCCAGTACTTC. It codes for CASSRPFRGTQYF.

As for this clonotype: Given a much more abundant clone one base away, this may be a read error. V gene TRBV6-5 combines with J gene TRBJ2-7; 7 bases align to TRBD1. The CDR3 runs 15 residues. Germline CDR1 MNHEY, CDR2 SVGAGI. V gave up 6 bases and J gave up 1 base; unmatched junction bases: 9. For the CDR3, the DNA is TGTGCCAGCAGGCGATCCAGGGGGAGTTCCTACGAGCAGTACTTC. It is translated as CASRRSRGSSYEQYF.

This clonotype has ten or more counts. The J gene is TRBJ2-3, the V gene TRBV7-9, with D possibly TRBD2 on 5 matching bases. This CDR3 has 11 residues. Germline CDR1 is SEHNR and CDR2 is FQNEAQ (reference sequence). V was trimmed by 7 bases and J by 6 bases, leaving 8 bases between them. As DNA, the CDR3 is TGTGCCAGCACCTCGGGGGATACGCAGTATTTT. As protein: CASTSGDTQYF.

The table lists this clonotype with many counts. The rearrangement uses TRBV25-1 and TRBJ2-3, with 7 bases fitting TRBD1. The CDR3 totals 16 residues. V was pared by 6 bases and J by 1 base, with 10 bases of the junction left unmatched. In germline, CDR1 is MGHDK, CDR2 SYGVNS. CDR3 coding DNA: TGTGCCAGCAGGGACAGGCTCCTTTCGGGCACAGATACGCAGTATTTT. This translates into CASRDRLLSGTDTQYF. The variable domain in full, with the rest retrieved from reference TRBV25-1 and TRBJ2-3, is EADIYQTPRYLVIGTGKKITLECSQTMGHDKMYWYQQDPGMELHLIHYSYGVNSTEKGDLSSESTVSRIRTEHFPLTLESARPSHTSQYLCASRDRLLSGTDTQYFGPGTRLTVL.

On this clonotype: A much larger clone differs from this one at a single base, so this may be a read error. The gene calls are TRBV6-2 or TRBV6-3 and TRBJ2-7; possible D gene TRBD2, 6 bases. The V and J ends lost 6 bases and 0 bases respectively, with 12 bases between them. Looked up from germline, CDR1 is MNHEY and CDR2 is SVGEGT. There are 14 residues in the CDR3. The CDR3 nucleotides read TGTGCCAGCAGGTGCCGGGGGACCTCCTACGAGCAGTACTTC. It specifies CASRCRGTSYEQYF.

To note about this clonotype: A much larger clone is a single base away; this may be a read error. V gene TRBV29-1 combines with J gene TRBJ2-5, with 11 bases matching TRBD1. J gave up 11 bases and V 6 bases, and 17 bases lay outside the gene matches. This CDR3 is built from 15 residues. CDR1 SQVTM and CDR2 ANQGSEA come from the germline V gene. CDR3 sequence: CSVHSGTGGNNEQYF. CDR3 nucleotides: TGCAGCGTGCACTCCGGGACAGGGGGTAACAATGAGCAGTACTTC.